The 16 T cell receptor beta chains given below trace back to one sample, sequenced in a study of cytomegalovirus exposure and HLA in healthy donors. Here immunoSEQ multiplex PCR was the method, and the copy in TCRdb shows in-frame clones only, minus some. The sample has around 150,000 clones; approximately 84% are singletons. Sequencing was performed on PBMCs. Receptors were obtained from a man aged 30-40 years in good health and CMV-seropositive.

The chain couples TRBV10-1 to TRBJ1-2; tentative D call: TRBD1 (5 bases). CDR3 length: 14 residues. The germline V gene encodes CDR1 WNHNN and CDR2 SYGVQD (reference sequence). V was pared by 6 bases and J by 8 bases, with 19 bases between. The CDR3 spells CASSPTLGQGGYTF. Here the CDR3 DNA reads TGCGCCAGCAGCCCCACCTTAGGACAAGGGGGCTACACCTTC.

The V gene is TRBV4-3, the J gene TRBJ2-3; 15 bases agree with TRBD2. The CDR3 consists of 19 residues. V lost 4 bases, J lost 2 bases, and 10 bases stayed unmatched. Germline-derived CDR1 and CDR2 are LGHNA and YSLEER. The DNA for the CDR3 is TGCGCCAGCAGCCTCCGGACTAGCGGGGGGGGCAGACCCACAGATACGCAGTATTTT. It codes for CASSLRTSGGGRPTDTQYF.

This chain joins TRBV2 and TRBJ1-3, with TRBD1 matching over 8 bases. V dropped 8 bases and J dropped 4; count of bases not matched to a gene: 7. The V gene's germline CDR1 is SNHLY and CDR2 FYNNEI. This CDR3 comprises 14 residues. The CDR3: CASLRDRWGNTIYF. The CDR3 DNA reads TGTGCCAGCCTCAGGGACAGGTGGGGAAACACCATATATTTT.

CDR3 amino acids: CATYAGGLAKNIQYF. Here the CDR3 DNA reads TGTGCCACCTACGCCGGGGGACTAGCCAAAAACATTCAGTACTTC. The chain links TRBV28 to TRBJ2-4, with TRBD2 as a possible D gene (6 bases). The CDR3 covers 15 residues. Germline V gives CDR1 MDHEN, CDR2 SYDVKM. The germline V and J ends were trimmed by 10 bases and 0 bases, with 16 bases remaining between them.

This rearrangement joins TRBV6-6 to TRBJ1-1; D is perhaps TRBD1 (6 bases). The CDR3 loop spans 14 amino acids. V was cut by 2 bases and J by 0 bases, with 7 bases left in between. Germline V gene data show CDR1 as MNHNY and CDR2 as SVGAGI (reference sequence). CDR3 sequence: CASSYPGVNTEAFF. In DNA, the CDR3 is TGTGCCAGCAGTTACCCAGGGGTGAACACTGAAGCTTTCTTT.

J is TRBJ1-2 and V is TRBV9; TRBD1 matches at 7 bases. Looked up from germline, CDR1 is SGDLS and CDR2 is YYNGEE. Trimming removed 3 bases from V and 4 bases from J; junction bases left unmatched: 12. The CDR3 is 16 residues long. The DNA of the CDR3 is TGTGCCAGCAGCGACCGCACCGGGCAGGGGGTCTATGGCTACACCTTC. Translation gives CASSDRTGQGVYGYTF.

The genes are TRBV30 and TRBJ2-1; possibly TRBD1 for D (5 bases). This CDR3 is built from 15 residues. V was shortened by 1 base and J by 0 bases, with 10 bases between the two germline ends. Germline V CDR1 and CDR2: GTSNPN, SVGIG (reference sequence). The DNA of the CDR3 is TGTGCCTGGAGTGAGGGGCAGACCTCCTACAATGAGCAGTTCTTC. Amino acids: CAWSEGQTSYNEQFF.

The rearrangement joins TRBV5-6 to TRBJ1-1; TRBD1 matches 7 bases. With 6 bases clipped from V and 6 bases from J, the junction kept 2 bases outside the gene matches. The germline V gene encodes CDR1 SGHDT and CDR2 YYEEEE. CDR3 length: 11 amino acids. The CDR3 region is CASIQGAEAFF. The DNA of the CDR3 is TGTGCCAGCATCCAGGGGGCTGAAGCTTTCTTT.

The gene calls are TRBV5-5 and TRBJ1-5, with a possible D match to TRBD1 (6 bases). CDR3 length equals 17 residues. Germline V gene sequence: CDR1 SGHKS, CDR2 YYEKEE (reference sequence). Trimming left V 4 bases short and J 1 base short, with 18 bases between. This CDR3 is CASSHGGGLASNQPQHF. The CDR3 DNA reads TGTGCCAGCAGCCATGGCGGGGGCCTGGCGAGCAATCAGCCCCAGCATTTT.

The rearrangement links TRBV30 to TRBJ1-3, with D perhaps matching TRBD1 (6 bases). This CDR3 is built from 15 residues. V shed 3 bases and J shed 1 base, with 13 bases lying between them. Germline V gene lookup returns CDR1 GTSNPN and CDR2 SVGIG (reference sequence). In DNA, the CDR3 is TGTGCCTGGAGGTCCGGGACAAATTCTGGAAACACCATATATTTT. This sequence encodes CAWRSGTNSGNTIYF.

The chain employs TRBV4-2 and TRBJ2-1; 7 bases are shared with TRBD1. The CDR3 totals 13 residues. Germline CDR1 is LGHNA and CDR2 is YNFKEQ. V shed 1 base, J shed 13 bases, and the junction held 7 bases outside the gene matches. CDR3 DNA sequence: TGTGCCAGCAGCCAAGCTAAGGGACAGATTCAGTTCTTC. It specifies CASSQAKGQIQFF.

The chain uses TRBV6-5 and TRBJ1-6, with D perhaps matching TRBD1 (6 bases). This CDR3 region has 12 residues. The ends were cut back, 2 bases at V and 10 bases at J, with 6 bases in the middle. CDR1 is MNHEY, CDR2 SVGAGI, per germline. Written as DNA, the CDR3 is TGTGCCAGCAGTTACGGACAGTCACCCCTCCACTTT. Its translation is CASSYGQSPLHF.

The chain joins TRBV7-9 to TRBJ1-1; D not resolved. The CDR3 runs 15 residues. The germline CDR1 and CDR2 sequences are SEHNR and FQNEAQ (reference sequence). Trimming shortened V by 1 base and J by 0 bases, and 9 bases separated the two germline ends. The CDR3 nucleotides are TGTGCCAGCAGCTTAGTGGAGGCTCTGAACACTGAAGCTTTCTTT. This translates into CASSLVEALNTEAFF.

The chain carries TRBV5-1 and TRBJ2-2, with D perhaps TRBD1 (5 bases). The length of the CDR3 is 13 residues. Germline-derived CDR1 and CDR2 are SGHRS and YFSETQ. V was cut by 0 bases and J by 5 bases, with 5 bases left in between. CDR3 residues: CASSLEGTGELFF. The CDR3 bases are TGCGCCAGCAGCTTGGAGGGGACCGGGGAGCTGTTTTTT.

This chain connects TRBV6-6 to TRBJ1-2, with TRBD1 identical over 9 bases. Germline V gene lookup returns CDR1 MNHNY and CDR2 SVGAGI (reference sequence). This CDR3 contains 14 residues. The ends lost 2 bases at V and 5 bases at J; junction bases unmatched: 3. The CDR3 DNA sequence: TGTGCCAGCAGTTACGACAGGGGGTGGTATGGCTACACCTTC. Its translation is CASSYDRGWYGYTF.

The chain joins TRBV6-1 to TRBJ2-7; D gene ambiguous. CDR1 is MNHNS, CDR2 SASEGT, per germline. V dropped 0 bases and J dropped 3 bases, with 12 bases sitting between them. The CDR3 runs to 15 residues. CDR3 coding DNA: TGTGCCAGCAGTGAAGCTGCACTTTTCATCTACGAGCAGTACTTC. As protein: CASSEAALFIYEQYF.